Listed here are 30 T cell receptor beta chains from one sample, sequenced in a study of shared clonotypes between healthy human individuals. Terminally differentiated effector memory CD45RA+ cells were left out of the naive CD8 fraction, which was CD45RO-negative and positively selected for CCR7. The repertoire was sequenced with immunoSEQ multiplex PCR; TCRdb's copy has only in-frame clones and lacks some. Here the sample spans millions of clones, roughly 95% being singletons. Input material: naive CD8+ T cells sorted from blood. These receptors were taken from a man between 18 and 29 years old in good health.

As for this clone: Other DNA sequences in the sample encode the same CDR3. This chain uses TRBV5-1 with TRBJ2-7; no reliable D call. Germline V CDR1 and CDR2: SGHRS, YFSETQ. The CDR3 contains 13 residues. Trimming left V 5 bases short and J 2 bases short, with 11 bases between. In DNA form, the CDR3 reads TGCGCCAGCAGTCTCTCCGGCACCTACGAGCAGTACTTC. It encodes CASSLSGTYEQYF.

The chain couples TRBV2 to TRBJ1-2, with 9 positions matching TRBD1. V lost 2 bases to trimming and J lost 8 bases; unmatched junction nucleotides: 6. The germline V gene encodes CDR1 SNHLY and CDR2 FYNNEI. CDR3 length: 14 amino acids. DNA for the CDR3: TGTGCCAGCAGTGAATCACAGGGGGCGGAGGGCTACACCTTC. Its translation: CASSESQGAEGYTF.

The V and J genes are TRBV25-1 and TRBJ2-5; D not resolved. The J call may be wrong; the DNA end is better matched by TRBJ2-7. The germline CDR1 and CDR2 sequences are MGHDK and SYGVNS. This CDR3 spans 15 amino acids. The CDR3 region is CASSARFSPTYEQYF. CDR3 in DNA: TGTGCCAGCAGTGCACGGTTTTCGCCGACCTACGAGCAGTACTTC.

This chain connects TRBV5-1 to TRBJ2-5, with a possible D match to TRBD2 (7 bases). Germline loops: CDR1 SGHRS, CDR2 YFSETQ. The V end lost 4 bases, the J end lost 1 base, and 23 bases lay between the germline ends. This CDR3 region has 18 residues. CDR3 loop: CASSLPEPGGRLQETQYF. CDR3 nucleotide sequence: TGCGCCAGCAGCCTGCCCGAACCGGGGGGCCGCCTCCAAGAGACCCAGTACTTC.

This chain joins TRBV2 and TRBJ2-7; tentative D call: TRBD1 (6 bases). The germline V gene encodes CDR1 SNHLY and CDR2 FYNNEI. The CDR3 extends over 15 amino acids. V gave up 1 base and J gave up 3 bases, with 13 bases separating them. The CDR3 bases are TGTGCCAGCAGTGAAGGTCAGGGGAACGACTACGAGCAGTACTTC. Amino acid sequence: CASSEGQGNDYEQYF.

The chain has TRBV4-3 and TRBJ2-3; 10 nucleotides align to TRBD2. Germline CDR1 is LGHNA and CDR2 is YSLEER. The ends lost 1 base at V and 2 bases at J; junction bases unmatched: 6. This CDR3 region has 17 residues. DNA of the CDR3: TGCGCCAGCAGCCAAGTGGTTAGCGGGGGGCTCACAGATACGCAGTATTTT. Translation: CASSQVVSGGLTDTQYF.

The chain carries TRBV5-6 and TRBJ1-1; D possibly corresponds to TRBD1 (5 bases). The V end lost 5 bases, the J end lost 6 bases, and 20 bases lay between the germline ends. Germline loops: CDR1 SGHDT, CDR2 YYEEEE. This CDR3 contains 15 residues. The CDR3 DNA follows: TGTGCCAGCAGTGCGGGCGGGGGTCCGGGCGCTGAAGCTTTCTTT. Translating it yields CASSAGGGPGAEAFF.

J is TRBJ1-5 and V is TRBV19; the D is unclear. The CDR3 spans 16 residues. Germline values: CDR1 LNHDA, CDR2 SQIVND (reference sequence). Trimming took off 0 bases at V and 1 base at J, with 10 bases between the two ends. This CDR3 reads CASSIEIWMSNQPQHF. The CDR3 nucleotides read TGTGCCAGTAGTATAGAGATTTGGATGAGCAATCAGCCCCAGCATTTT.

This sequence joins TRBV6-1 and TRBJ2-7; D is ambiguous. The V gene's germline CDR1 is MNHNS and CDR2 SASEGT. CDR3 length: 12 residues. Trimming stripped 6 bases from V and 3 bases from J, with 9 bases between. In DNA, the CDR3 is TGTGCCAGCAGGTGGCTCGGCTACGAGCAGTACTTC. This codes for CASRWLGYEQYF.

This chain uses TRBV10-3 with TRBJ2-3, with 12 positions matching TRBD2. The CDR3 totals 16 residues. J was trimmed by 1 base and V by 6 bases; bases with no gene match: 5. The germline CDR1 and CDR2 sequences are ENHRY and SYGVKD. The CDR3 DNA is TGTGCCATCAGACGACTAGCGGGGGACCGCACAGATACGCAGTATTTT. It translates to CAIRRLAGDRTDTQYF.

The CDR3 bases are TGTGCCAGCAGCTTAGCTGGGGCCCAAGAGACCCAGTACTTC. This codes for CASSLAGAQETQYF. The rearrangement links TRBV13 to TRBJ2-5; possible D gene TRBD1, 5 bases. CDR1 is PRHDT, CDR2 FYEKMQ, per germline (reference sequence). The CDR3 contains 14 residues. With 1 base removed from V and 1 base from J, the gap between germline ends came to 7 bases.

In its sample, this clone was seen a few times. Other DNA sequences in the sample encode the same CDR3. The chain uses TRBV9 and TRBJ1-1, with 7 nucleotides matching TRBD1. Germline CDR1 SGDLS, CDR2 YYNGEE. V trimming: 0 bases; J trimming: 1 base; junction bases outside the gene matches: 0. CDR3 length: 14 residues. CDR3 amino acids: CASSVGTGNTEAFF. CDR3 DNA: TGTGCCAGCAGCGTAGGGACAGGGAACACTGAAGCTTTCTTT.

This chain connects TRBV9 to TRBJ2-2, with D maybe TRBD2 (5 bases). CDR1 is SGDLS and CDR2 is YYNGEE in the germline V gene. The CDR3 is 15 amino acids. With 0 bases removed from V and 6 bases from J, the gap between germline ends came to 12 bases. The CDR3: CASSVERDQAGELFF. The CDR3, as DNA: TGTGCCAGCAGCGTAGAACGGGATCAGGCCGGGGAGCTGTTTTTT.

The rearrangement uses TRBV13 and TRBJ2-5, with D possibly matching TRBD2 (5 bases). The CDR3 extends over 13 amino acids. Trimming pared 3 bases from V and 5 bases from J, leaving 10 bases between. Per the germline V gene, CDR1 is PRHDT and CDR2 is FYEKMQ (reference sequence). CDR3 protein: CASSFGEFETQYF. The CDR3 bases are TGTGCCAGCAGCTTCGGGGAGTTTGAGACCCAGTACTTC.

This CDR3 reads CASSSHPEDEGSYNSPLHF. CDR3 DNA: TGTGCCAGCAGTAGTCACCCTGAGGATGAGGGTTCCTATAATTCACCCCTCCACTTT. The rearrangement links TRBV5-8 to TRBJ1-6; D uncertain. The germline V and J ends were trimmed by 5 bases and 1 base, with 22 bases remaining between them. Germline CDR1 reads SGHTS; CDR2 reads YDEGEE. This CDR3 has 19 residues.

The rearrangement joins TRBV5-1 to TRBJ2-5; 10 positions match TRBD2. V lost 4 bases and J lost 3; bases outside the gene matches: 6. Germline V gene sequence: CDR1 SGHRS, CDR2 YFSETQ. This CDR3 is built from 15 residues. Written as DNA, the CDR3 is TGCGCCAGCAGCCGGTCTAGCGGGAGAGAAGAGACCCAGTACTTC. It translates to CASSRSSGREETQYF.

The chain is built from TRBV2 and TRBJ2-1; 12 bases are a match to TRBD2. V dropped 7 bases and J dropped 2; count of bases not matched to a gene: 12. The CDR3 length is 18 residues. The germline V gene encodes CDR1 SNHLY and CDR2 FYNNEI. CDR3 loop: CASTAALAGGPAYNEQFF. The DNA for the CDR3 is TGTGCCAGCACCGCGGCCCTAGCGGGGGGGCCCGCCTACAATGAGCAGTTCTTC.

V usage is TRBV11-3 and J usage is TRBJ1-3; the match to TRBD1 covers 8 bases. The CDR3 runs 16 residues. Unmatched junction bases numbered 6, after V lost 1 base and J lost 4 bases. Germline V gene sequence: CDR1 SGHNT, CDR2 YENEEA. CDR3 sequence: CASSLGRQGLGNTIYF. In DNA, the CDR3 is TGTGCCAGCAGCTTAGGGAGACAGGGGTTAGGAAACACCATATATTTT.

The gene calls are TRBV28 and TRBJ2-3; TRBD2 agrees at 9 bases. The CDR3 is 15 residues long. Unmatched junction bases numbered 8, after V lost 5 bases and J lost 5 bases. Germline values: CDR1 MDHEN, CDR2 SYDVKM. CDR3 DNA sequence: TGTGCCAGCAGTCCGGTCGGCGGGGGGGGAGATACGCAGTATTTT. Translated, it gives CASSPVGGGGDTQYF.

A note on this clone: The sample holds other DNA sequences that translate to the same CDR3. The V gene is TRBV5-6, the J gene TRBJ2-1; weak D call: TRBD1 (5 bases). CDR3 length: 14 amino acids. Trimming left V 1 base short and J 4 bases short, with 9 bases between. From germline, CDR1 is SGHDT and CDR2 YYEEEE. CDR3 coding DNA: TGTGCCAGCAGCTTGCCCCAGGGATACAATGAGCAGTTCTTC. Encoded protein: CASSLPQGYNEQFF. Combining the CDR3 with reference TRBV5-6 and TRBJ2-1 gives the whole variable domain DAGVTQSPTHLIKTRGQQVTLRCSPKSGHDTVSWYQQALGQGPQFIFQYYEEEERQRGNFPDRFSGHQFPNYSSELNVNALLLGDSALYLCASSLPQGYNEQFFGPGTRLTVL.

The chain joins TRBV6-5 to TRBJ2-3; D is unclear. This CDR3 comprises 15 residues. V lost 4 bases, J lost 1 base, and 12 bases lay in between. Germline CDR1 MNHEY, CDR2 SVGAGI. The DNA of the CDR3 is TGTGCCAGCAGTTTAGGCGTTCGGGGCACAGATACGCAGTATTTT. It translates to CASSLGVRGTDTQYF.

The CDR3 loop is CASSQVLTGGTYEQYF. The CDR3 bases are TGCGCCAGCAGCCAAGTACTAACGGGAGGGACCTACGAGCAGTACTTC. The V gene is TRBV4-3, the J gene TRBJ2-7, with 8 bases identical to TRBD2. The CDR3 is 16 residues long. With V trimmed by 1 base and J by 2 bases, 7 bases remained unmatched. Germline CDR1 is LGHNA and CDR2 is YSLEER.

J is TRBJ2-1 and V is TRBV10-3, with 8 bases lining up with TRBD1. Germline V CDR1 and CDR2: ENHRY, SYGVKD. CDR3 length: 14 amino acids. With V trimmed by 5 bases and J by 4 bases, 4 bases remained unmatched. The CDR3 sequence: CAISQGAGYNEQFF. The CDR3 coding sequence is TGTGCCATCAGTCAGGGGGCTGGGTACAATGAGCAGTTCTTC.

The chain carries TRBV5-3 and TRBJ2-1; D uncertain. TRBV5-3 is an ORF; its function is uncertain. This CDR3 contains 13 residues. The V end was cut by 5 bases, the J end by 9 bases, with 15 bases between. This CDR3 is CARSHESVAEQFF. In nucleotides, the CDR3 is TGTGCCAGAAGTCACGAATCCGTGGCTGAGCAGTTCTTC.

This chain links TRBV6-6 with TRBJ1-6; D ambiguous. Trimming cost V 8 bases and J 8 bases, with 13 bases left between them. CDR3 size: 13 residues. CDR1 is MNHNY, CDR2 SVGAGI, per germline (reference sequence). CDR3 region: CASQLEVDSPLHF. The CDR3 DNA reads as TGTGCCAGCCAGCTAGAGGTCGATTCACCCCTCCACTTT.

This clone was seen only once. Within the sample, other DNA sequences also encode this same CDR3. V and J are TRBV7-9 and TRBJ2-1; no reliable D call. Trimming stripped 5 bases from V and 6 bases from J, with 8 bases between. Germline lookup yields CDR1 SEHNR and CDR2 FQNEAQ (reference sequence). There are 12 residues in the CDR3. CDR3 sequence (DNA): TGTGCCAGCAGCCCCGCCGGCAATGAGCAGTTCTTC. Protein product: CASSPAGNEQFF.

The chain links TRBV7-6 to TRBJ2-2; TRBD2 might be the D (5 bases). Germline V gene sequence: CDR1 SGHVS, CDR2 FNYEAQ. The CDR3 sequence is 14 residues long. Between the trimmed V and J ends, which lost 2 bases and 7 bases, there was a span of 11 bases. The CDR3 bases are TGTGCCAGCAGCTTAAGAGGGCCGGACGGGGAGCTGTTTTTT. Amino acid sequence: CASSLRGPDGELFF.

The chain is built from TRBV6-5 and TRBJ2-3; D not certain. The V gene lost 2 bases and the J gene lost 2 bases, with 11 bases spanning the gap. CDR1 is MNHEY and CDR2 is SVGAGI in the germline V gene. The CDR3 spans 15 residues. CDR3 in amino acids: CASSYEVSTTDTQYF. Written as DNA, the CDR3 is TGTGCCAGCAGTTACGAGGTCTCCACCACAGATACGCAGTATTTT.

V usage is TRBV21-1 and J usage is TRBJ2-1; TRBD1 reflects the table's D call only, with no check against the DNA. TRBV21-1 is a pseudogene. This CDR3 has 15 residues. CDR3 sequence (DNA): TGTGCCAGCACTAAGGGCGAAACAGGGCAGAATGAGCAGTTCTTC. Translated, it gives CASTKGETGQNEQFF.

This chain connects TRBV27 to TRBJ2-5, with 14 positions matching TRBD2. Germline V gives CDR1 MNHEY, CDR2 SMNVEV (reference sequence). The CDR3 totals 16 residues. V gave up 6 bases and J gave up 3 bases; unmatched junction bases: 6. The DNA for the CDR3 is TGTGCCAGCAGAACCCTGGGACTAGCGGGAGAAGAGACCCAGTACTTC. This encodes CASRTLGLAGEETQYF.